Listed below are T cell receptor beta chains from one sample, sequenced in a study of EBV T-cell therapy then PD-1 blockade in nasopharyngeal carcinoma. No antigen has been identified for these receptors. Clones were read by immunoSEQ multiplex PCR, and TCRdb kept only the in-frame ones, dropping some. Altogether approximately 13,000 clones are present, approximately 81% being singletons, with the ten largest covering around 30%. This specimen consisted of CD8+ T cells from blood, obtained around day 100 from a patient whose treatment included autologous EBV-specific T cells and nivolumab. These receptors were taken from a man in his forties with nasopharyngeal carcinoma. The CDR3 runs from the conserved cysteine through the conserved F or W. D genes are given only for firm matches. Clone sizes are given selectively: once, few, many, or a class where the clone is expanded.

V	size	D	J	CDR3	DNA
TRBV25-1	-	-	TRBJ1-1	CASSGPGALNTEAFF	TGTGCCAGCAGTGGACCAGGCGCCTTGAACACTGAAGCTTTCTTT
TRBV12-5	-	-	TRBJ1-1	CASGLGRDTEAFF	TGTGCTAGTGGTTTAGGGCGGGACACTGAAGCTTTCTTT
TRBV13	-	-	TRBJ2-3	CASSSGPGFGTQYF	TGTGCCAGCAGCTCGGGTCCGGGCTTTGGTACGCAGTATTTT
TRBV20-1	-	-	TRBJ1-1	CSARDGEAFF	TGCAGTGCTAGAGATGGTGAAGCTTTCTTT
TRBV9	-	-	TRBJ2-3	CASSVVGRGSTDTQYF	TGTGCCAGCAGCGTAGTAGGGCGGGGCTCCACAGATACGCAGTATTTT
TRBV6-5	-	-	TRBJ2-1	CASSPGGVHEQFF	TGTGCCAGCAGTCCAGGAGGGGTTCATGAGCAGTTCTTC
TRBV21-1	-	-	TRBJ1-5	CASRFDSNQPQHF	TGTGCCAGCAGATTCGATAGCAATCAGCCCCAGCATTTT
TRBV10-3	few	-	TRBJ1-5	CAISDDTGISNQPQHF	TGTGCCATCAGCGATGACACAGGGATTAGCAATCAGCCCCAGCATTTT
TRBV30	once	-	TRBJ1-1	CAWSYVANTEAFF	TGTGCCTGGAGCTACGTGGCCAACACTGAAGCTTTCTTT
TRBV12-3/TRBV12-4	-	-	TRBJ1-4	CASSGATNEKLFF	TGTGCCAGCAGCGGCGCAACTAATGAAAAACTGTTTTTT
TRBV6-2/TRBV6-3	-	-	TRBJ1-1	CASSADGGSFF	TGTGCCAGCAGTGCAGACGGAGGGTCTTTCTTT
TRBV7-3	-	-	TRBJ2-7	CASSSLNAGSGEQYF	TGTGCCAGCAGCTCCCTGAATGCAGGGTCCGGCGAGCAGTACTTC
TRBV28	large	TRBD1	TRBJ2-7	CASSLEQGANDEQYF	TGTGCCAGCAGTTTAGAGCAGGGGGCGAACGACGAGCAGTACTTC
TRBV28	-	-	TRBJ2-2	CASSFRGTGELFF	TGTGCCAGCAGTTTCCGGGGCACCGGGGAGCTGTTTTTT
TRBV30	once	-	TRBJ2-2	CAWRPLSGELFF	TGTGCCTGGAGACCCCTTTCAGGGGAGCTGTTTTTT
TRBV6-5	once	-	TRBJ1-4	CASSYTGALNEKLFF	TGTGCCAGCAGTTACACAGGAGCTCTTAATGAAAAACTGTTTTTT
TRBV9	-	TRBD2	TRBJ2-3	CASSIGLAGATDTQYF	TGTGCCAGCAGCATTGGACTAGCGGGGGCCACAGATACGCAGTATTTT
TRBV6-4	-	TRBD2	TRBJ2-4	CASSPRASGENIQYF	TGTGCCAGCAGTCCCCGGGCTAGCGGGGAAAACATTCAGTACTTC
TRBV7-8	-	-	TRBJ2-7	CASIRGGGRAYEQYF	TGTGCCAGCATCAGAGGGGGTGGACGGGCCTACGAGCAGTACTTC
TRBV27	medium-sized	TRBD1	TRBJ1-5	CASSFGGGSNQPQHF	TGTGCCAGCAGTTTTGGAGGGGGCAGCAATCAGCCCCAGCATTTT
TRBV15	-	TRBD1	TRBJ2-6	CATSRGEDRGSGANVLTF	TGTGCCACCAGCAGAGGAGAGGACAGGGGCTCTGGGGCCAACGTCCTGACTTTC
TRBV29-1	-	-	TRBJ1-2	CSVEKIGAGYTF	TGCAGCGTTGAAAAGATTGGGGCGGGCTACACCTTC
TRBV5-6	-	-	TRBJ1-2	CASSPQQQGNYGYTF	TGTGCCAGCAGCCCGCAACAACAGGGTAACTATGGCTACACCTTC
TRBV3-1/TRBV3-2	-	-	TRBJ2-5	CASSPLWFSGGRQETQYF	TGTGCCAGCAGCCCTCTATGGTTCTCGGGGGGCCGGCAAGAGACCCAGTACTTC
TRBV7-3	once	-	TRBJ2-3	CASSLVSGADTQYF	TGTGCCAGCAGCTTAGTGTCGGGGGCAGATACGCAGTATTTT
TRBV7-9	-	-	TRBJ1-2	CASSLGGLSYGYTF	TGTGCCAGCAGCTTGGGGGGACTTTCTTATGGCTACACCTTC